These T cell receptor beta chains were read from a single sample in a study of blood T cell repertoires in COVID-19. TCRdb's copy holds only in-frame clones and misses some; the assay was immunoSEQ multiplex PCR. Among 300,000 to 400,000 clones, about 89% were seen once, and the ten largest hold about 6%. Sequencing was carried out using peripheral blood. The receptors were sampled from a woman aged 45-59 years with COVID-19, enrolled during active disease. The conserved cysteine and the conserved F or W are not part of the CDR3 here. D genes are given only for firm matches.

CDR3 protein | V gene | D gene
ASSRRAQETQY | TRBV5-6 | .
ASRRSGRGAYEQY | TRBV13 | TRBD2
ASSKGTSGSRGVNEQF | TRBV5-1 | TRBD2
ASSFLHSYNEQF | TRBV27 | .
ASSSRTGSSGYT | TRBV6-5 | TRBD1
ASSPGQGVEKLF | TRBV3-1/TRBV3-2 | TRBD1
ASSLGKAKLNNEQF | TRBV11-2 | .
ASSALAGSGDEQL | TRBV7-6 | TRBD2
ASSLFLQGVTEAF | TRBV7-9 | TRBD1
ASSPGGGARHEQY | TRBV3-1/TRBV3-2 | .
ASGPPGAITPQH | TRBV12-5 | .
ASSLTGQITYGYT | TRBV5-8 | .
ASSSSGRIYNEQF | TRBV7-2 | TRBD2
SGSVTDTQY | TRBV20-1 | .
ASSQDKQGYTEAF | TRBV4-3 | .
ASSGTADTQY | TRBV10-1 | .
ASSFVEKLF | TRBV5-8 | .
ASRPGQHYGYT | TRBV27 | TRBD1
ASSYGGLQETQY | TRBV6-2/TRBV6-3 | TRBD2
ASSFGSDTGELF | TRBV5-1 | .
ASSGREGQMNTGELF | TRBV10-2 | TRBD1
ASSLGTGLDYGYT | TRBV27 | TRBD1
ASSFLAGDTDTQY | TRBV11-2 | TRBD2
ATSESKGRSGNTIY | TRBV24-1 | .
ASSTLAGVVNEQF | TRBV7-9 | TRBD2
ASRLQGENTEAF | TRBV6-5 | TRBD1
ASTVRAGVRNEQF | TRBV6-5 | TRBD2
ASSELAGGLVGTDTQY | TRBV2 | TRBD2
ASSPGTSGRVYEQY | TRBV7-9 | TRBD2
ASSQGQGAKNQPQH | TRBV3-1/TRBV3-2 | TRBD1
ASSSGLAELTQF | TRBV5-1 | TRBD2
ASSRLAGGYNEQF | TRBV6-5 | TRBD2
ASNLRVCRETQY | TRBV21-1 | .
ASSLEGGTAYEQY | TRBV5-1 | .
AWSPEVGGARGYT | TRBV30 | TRBD1
AWSIGTSVYNEQF | TRBV30 | TRBD2
AWSPTLTGPRSGYT | TRBV30 | .
ASSLQATNYGYT | TRBV11-3 | .